The T cell receptor (beta chain) described here comes from a study of technical replicates of blood from a handful of donors. Some clones are missing from TCRdb's copy, which holds only in-frame ones; the method was immunoSEQ multiplex PCR. Found here are 10,000 to 15,000 clones, about 76% of them singletons; the top ten hold roughly an eighth. There are 14 residues in the CDR3. V was pared by 8 bases and J by 6 bases, with 17 bases between. Germline V CDR1 and CDR2: MNHEY, SVGAGI. Sample: PBMCs. V is TRBV6-5 and J is TRBJ1-5; perhaps TRBD1 as D (6 bases). This TCR derives from a human donor in good health. The CDR3 DNA sequence: TGTGCCAGCTCCCCTGGGGGGGGCCCTCAGCCCCAGCATTTT. Its protein product is CASSPGGGPQPQHF.